The source of this T cell receptor beta chain is a study of shared T cell receptors in the human thymus. TCRdb keeps only in-frame clones here, not all; method: immunoSEQ multiplex PCR. The sample lists 500,000 to 750,000 clones; more than 75% were seen once. In germline, CDR1 is SNHLY, CDR2 FYNNEI. This CDR3 is 14 amino acids long. V lost 4 bases and J 7 bases, leaving 17 bases between the germline ends. These sequences were also reported in another study, on human thymus T cells. As that study records: Healthy Finnish infants undergoing corrective surgery for congenital heart defects were the donors. Resections obtained during corrective heart surgery supplied the thymus tissue. Apparent skewing of V and J gene usage characterized both thymic and blood repertoires. The related literature has documented a marked overlap of thymic repertoires among unrelated individuals.

This chain uses TRBV2 with TRBJ2-7; D possibly corresponds to TRBD1 (6 bases). The material sequenced was thymocytes. This TCR derives from a boy less than two years old with a congenital heart defect. CDR3 sequence reads: CASSGRTATGEQYF. The DNA of the CDR3 is TGTGCCAGCAGTGGTAGGACAGCGACGGGAGAGCAGTACTTC.